The rows below give T cell receptor beta chains drawn from one sample of a study of radiation and T cells in renal cell carcinoma. TCRdb's table, derived via immunoSEQ multiplex PCR, lists solely in-frame clones and lacks some. The sample comprises 150,000 to 160,000 clones, approximately 90% of which are singletons, and 13% rests with the top ten. The sequences come from blood, collected from a patient whose treatment included radiotherapy and nephrectomy. These receptors were taken from a woman in her fifties or sixties with renal cell carcinoma. Both conserved end residues are part of each CDR3. A D gene is named only where the DNA matches it firmly. Size tells how often a clone was seen (once, few, many) or the class of an expanded clone, and some rows leave it out.

TRBV11-1	-	TRBD2	TRBJ2-2	CASSLQAQRGTGELFF	TGTGCCAGCAGCTTACAAGCCCAGCGGGGCACCGGGGAGCTGTTTTTT
TRBV18	-	-	TRBJ2-7	CASSPLGREQYF	TGTGCCAGCTCACCCCTGGGCCGGGAGCAGTACTTC
TRBV29-1	-	-	TRBJ1-1	CSVGNIGDTEAFF	TGCAGCGTTGGAAACATAGGGGACACTGAAGCTTTCTTT
TRBV5-1	-	TRBD2	TRBJ2-3	CASSSGGTTDTQYF	TGCGCCAGCAGTAGCGGGGGAACCACAGATACGCAGTATTTT
TRBV7-2	once	-	TRBJ2-2	CASRRGDGGELFF	TGTGCCAGCAGAAGGGGGGACGGCGGGGAGCTGTTTTTT
TRBV2	-	TRBD1	TRBJ2-3	CANNFRDRGRDTQYF	TGTGCCAATAACTTCCGGGACAGGGGGCGAGATACGCAGTATTTT
TRBV4-2	-	-	TRBJ2-3	CASSQDIGGDTQYF	TGTGCCAGCAGCCAAGATATCGGAGGAGATACGCAGTATTTT
TRBV2	-	TRBD1	TRBJ1-1	CASSVGQGISEAFF	TGTGCCAGCAGTGTCGGACAGGGAATATCTGAAGCTTTCTTT
TRBV6-5	-	-	TRBJ1-4	CASSYSGAVWEKLFF	TGTGCCAGCAGTTACTCCGGGGCTGTTTGGGAAAAACTGTTTTTT
TRBV7-2	-	-	TRBJ2-7	CASSLAWQLGEQYF	TGTGCCAGCAGCTTAGCCTGGCAGCTAGGCGAGCAGTACTTC
TRBV13	-	TRBD1	TRBJ1-2	CASSDRDRRDGYTF	TGTGCCAGCAGCGACCGGGACAGAAGAGATGGCTACACCTTC
TRBV10-2	-	TRBD1	TRBJ1-1	CASSGTGGEAFF	TGCGCCAGCAGTGGGACAGGGGGTGAAGCTTTCTTT
TRBV19	once	TRBD2	TRBJ2-2	CASSIQVAGGTGELFF	TGTGCCAGTAGTATACAAGTAGCGGGGGGCACCGGGGAGCTGTTTTTT
TRBV5-8	-	TRBD1	TRBJ1-4	CASSLRQGASTNEKLFF	TGTGCCAGCAGCTTGCGGCAGGGGGCCTCAACTAATGAAAAACTGTTTTTT
TRBV2	-	-	TRBJ1-1	CASSEGRGINTEAFF	TGTGCCAGCAGTGAGGGGAGGGGGATCAACACTGAAGCTTTCTTT
TRBV7-8	-	-	TRBJ2-5	CASSPRDGYQETQYF	TGTGCCAGCAGCCCCCGGGACGGCTACCAAGAGACCCAGTACTTC
TRBV13	-	-	TRBJ2-5	CASSPNRGLSETQYF	TGTGCCAGCAGCCCCAACCGAGGACTATCGGAGACCCAGTACTTC
TRBV5-6	-	TRBD1	TRBJ1-6	CASSANNRGYRSPLHF	TGTGCCAGCAGCGCGAACAACAGGGGGTATCGGTCACCCCTCCACTTT
TRBV19	-	-	TRBJ2-2	CASSIARVTGELFF	TGTGCCAGTAGTATAGCGAGGGTAACCGGGGAGCTGTTTTTT
TRBV11-2	-	-	TRBJ2-7	CASSGIGQTYEQYF	TGTGCCAGCAGCGGAATAGGACAGACCTACGAGCAGTACTTC
TRBV6-1	-	-	TRBJ2-1	CASTPSRNEQFF	TGTGCCAGCACTCCTTCTAGGAATGAGCAGTTCTTC
TRBV4-2	-	-	TRBJ1-6	CASSQGWQGKIDSPLHF	TGTGCCAGCAGCCAAGGGTGGCAGGGGAAAATAGATTCACCCCTCCACTTT
TRBV19	-	TRBD2	TRBJ2-3	CASSKRGARVDTQYF	TGTGCCAGTAGTAAGCGGGGGGCCAGGGTAGATACGCAGTATTTT
TRBV30	-	TRBD1	TRBJ2-3	CAWSRQGTDTQYF	TGTGCCTGGAGTAGACAGGGAACAGATACGCAGTATTTT
TRBV7-2	-	TRBD1	TRBJ1-2	CASSLGRGVGYTF	TGTGCCAGCAGCTTAGGCAGGGGGGTAGGCTACACCTTC
TRBV6-5	-	-	TRBJ1-6	CASSSGEVTLGSPLHF	TGTGCCAGCAGTTCGGGGGAAGTAACTTTAGGTTCACCCCTCCACTTT
TRBV5-4	-	-	TRBJ1-1	CASSLRNTEAFF	TGTGCCAGCAGCTTGCGGAACACTGAAGCTTTCTTT
TRBV4-1	-	-	TRBJ2-1	CASSQDRRSYNEQFF	TGCGCCAGCAGCCAAGATAGGCGGTCCTACAATGAGCAGTTCTTC
TRBV10-3	few	-	TRBJ1-5	CASSYSHQPQHF	TGTGCCAGCAGTTACTCCCATCAGCCCCAGCATTTT
TRBV4-1	-	-	TRBJ2-1	CASSQEADFHEQFF	TGCGCCAGCAGCCAAGAAGCCGACTTCCATGAGCAGTTCTTC
TRBV6-6	-	-	TRBJ1-1	CASSRTGTLKTEAFF	TGTGCCAGCAGCCGTACCGGGACTCTGAAGACTGAAGCTTTCTTT
TRBV12-5	-	-	TRBJ2-1	CASGLGGPINNEQFF	TGTGCTAGTGGTTTAGGGGGGCCGATAAACAATGAGCAGTTCTTC
TRBV18	-	TRBD2	TRBJ2-3	CASSPTSGGPTDTQYF	TGTGCCAGCTCACCTACTAGCGGGGGGCCCACAGATACGCAGTATTTT
TRBV18	few	TRBD2	TRBJ2-1	CASSPRGGPNEQFF	TGTGCCAGCTCACCACGCGGGGGGCCAAATGAGCAGTTCTTC
TRBV30	-	TRBD1	TRBJ1-1	CAWSPGRDSEAFF	TGTGCCTGGAGTCCAGGGCGGGACAGTGAAGCTTTCTTT
TRBV7-2	-	-	TRBJ2-6	CASSLVGGANVLTF	TGTGCCAGCAGCTTAGTGGGCGGGGCCAACGTCCTGACTTTC